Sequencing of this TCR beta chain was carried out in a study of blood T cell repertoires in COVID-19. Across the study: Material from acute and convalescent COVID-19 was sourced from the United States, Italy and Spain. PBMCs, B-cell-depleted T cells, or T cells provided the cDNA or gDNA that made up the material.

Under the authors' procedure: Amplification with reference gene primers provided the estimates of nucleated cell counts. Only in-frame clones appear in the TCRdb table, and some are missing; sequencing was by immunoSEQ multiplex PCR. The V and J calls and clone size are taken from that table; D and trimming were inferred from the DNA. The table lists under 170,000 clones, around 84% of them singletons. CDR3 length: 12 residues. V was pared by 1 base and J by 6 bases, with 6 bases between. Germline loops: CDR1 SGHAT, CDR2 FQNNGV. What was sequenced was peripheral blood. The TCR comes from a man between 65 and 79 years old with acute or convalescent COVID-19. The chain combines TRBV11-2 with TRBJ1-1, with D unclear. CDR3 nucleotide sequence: TGTGCCAGCAGCTTAGTTGCGCCTGAAGCTTTCTTT. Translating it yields CASSLVAPEAFF.